These T cell receptor beta chains were read from a single sample in a study of CD8+ T cells in alopecia areata. TCRdb's table, derived via immunoSEQ multiplex PCR, lists solely in-frame clones and lacks some. The sample gives about 130,000 clones, over 50% of which show up once; roughly 4.8% is in the top ten. The material was CD4+ T cells sorted from blood, obtained at week 0. Every receptor here comes from a human donor with alopecia areata. CDR3s include the opening cysteine and the closing phenylalanine or tryptophan. D genes are given only for firm matches. Size values are once, few and many counts, or a class for expanded clones, and some rows have none.

>.|TRBV6-6|.|TRBJ2-5
TGTGCCAGCAGCCGGACCTTCCAAGAGACCCAGTACTTC
CASSRTFQETQYF
>.|TRBV27|few|TRBJ2-5
TGTGCCAGCAGTTTAGCGGGGCCGGGGGAGACCCAGTACTTC
CASSLAGPGETQYF
>.|TRBV10-3|few|TRBJ2-3
TGTGCCATCATCCCATGGACAGCTAGCACAGATACGCAGTATTTT
CAIIPWTASTDTQYF
>TRBD2|TRBV7-2|.|TRBJ2-1
TGTGCCAGCAGCTTCCCGGGGGGGAGGCGAAATGAGCAGTTCTTC
CASSFPGGRRNEQFF
>.|TRBV4-2|.|TRBJ2-7
TGTGCCAGCAGCCGGGCCGCCGGGGGATTGTCCTACGAGCAGTACTTC
CASSRAAGGLSYEQYF
>TRBD2|TRBV5-4|.|TRBJ2-5
TGTGCCAGCAGCTTGGGACTAGCGGGGGGCCAGGAAGAGACCCAGTACTTC
CASSLGLAGGQEETQYF
>.|TRBV19|.|TRBJ1-5
TGTGCCAGTATCGGCAGGACCTACAATCAGCCCCAGCATTTT
CASIGRTYNQPQHF
>TRBD2|TRBV5-4|.|TRBJ2-1
TGTGCCAGCAGCTTAGGCGGGAGGAACAATGAGCAGTTCTTC
CASSLGGRNNEQFF
>.|TRBV7-9|.|TRBJ1-1
TGTGCCAGCAGCCCCGGGACGGAGGTAACTGAAGCTTTCTTT
CASSPGTEVTEAFF
>TRBD1|TRBV25-1|.|TRBJ1-5
TGTGCCAGCAGTGATAACAGGGGGTATCAGCCCCAGCATTTT
CASSDNRGYQPQHF
>.|TRBV7-2|.|TRBJ2-2
TGTGCCAGCAGCTCCAATCTTGGGCAGGGACGAAGCGGGGAGCTGTTTTTT
CASSSNLGQGRSGELFF
>TRBD2|TRBV27|.|TRBJ2-5
TGTGCCAGCAGACGACTAGCGGTGAACCAAGAGACCCAGTACTTC
CASRRLAVNQETQYF
>.|TRBV21-1|few|TRBJ1-5
TGTGCCAGCAGCAAAGCTCAGAATAATCAGCCCCAGCATTTT
CASSKAQNNQPQHF
>.|TRBV6-5|.|TRBJ1-1
TGTGCCAGCAGGGGTTTGTCCACTGAAGCTTTCTTT
CASRGLSTEAFF
>TRBD2|TRBV5-1|few|TRBJ2-7
TGCGCCAGCCACAACCTAGCGGGGAACTCCTACGAGCAGTACTTC
CASHNLAGNSYEQYF
>TRBD1|TRBV7-8|.|TRBJ1-1
TGTGCCAGCAGCTCTGACAGGGAGGGTGAAGCTTTCTTT
CASSSDREGEAFF
>.|TRBV7-2|.|TRBJ2-1
TGTGCCAGCAGTCCTAGCGCAAATGAGCAGTTCTTC
CASSPSANEQFF
>TRBD1|TRBV28|.|TRBJ1-1
TGTGCCAGCAGTTCCAGGGACAGGCGTACTGAAGCTTTCTTT
CASSSRDRRTEAFF
>.|TRBV5-1|few|TRBJ2-3
TGCGCCAGCAGCCCCCTGAGCACAGATACGCAGTATTTT
CASSPLSTDTQYF
>TRBD2|TRBV29-1|few|TRBJ2-6
TGCAGCGTCGGGGGACTAGCGGTTAACTCTGGGGCCAACGTCCTGACTTTC
CSVGGLAVNSGANVLTF
>.|TRBV4-1|.|TRBJ1-4
TGCGCCAGCAGCCAAGATTTCCGGGGGGGCCGTGCAACTAATGAAAAACTGTTTTTT
CASSQDFRGGRATNEKLFF
>TRBD2|TRBV15|.|TRBJ2-3
TGTGCCACCAGCATAACGGGGGGGCGATTGTCAGATACGCAGTATTTT
CATSITGGRLSDTQYF
>TRBD2|TRBV2|few|TRBJ2-5
TGTGCCAGCAGTACTAGCGTGGAGACCCAGTACTTC
CASSTSVETQYF
>TRBD2|TRBV27|.|TRBJ2-7
TGTGCCAGCAGTTTAAGGGTCCGGGCTAGCGGGAGTTCTTGGGTGCAGTACTTC
CASSLRVRASGSSWVQYF
>.|TRBV18|few|TRBJ1-2
TGTGCCAGCTCACCACGGGCAGGCTATGGCTACACCTTC
CASSPRAGYGYTF
>TRBD1|TRBV9|.|TRBJ2-2
TGTGCCAGCAGCGTAGGGGACAGGGGGTACGGGGAGCTGTTTTTT
CASSVGDRGYGELFF
>TRBD2|TRBV7-2|.|TRBJ2-3
TGTGCCAGCAGCCCCCTACCTAGCGGGGGGATAAGGGATACGCAGTATTTT
CASSPLPSGGIRDTQYF
>.|TRBV18|.|TRBJ2-5
TGTGCCAGCTCAGTACAAGAGACCCAGTACTTC
CASSVQETQYF
>TRBD2|TRBV6-5|.|TRBJ2-7
TGTGCCGTCACGGGGGGGGATACCTACGAGCAGTACTTC
CAVTGGDTYEQYF
>.|TRBV5-8|few|TRBJ2-2
TGTGCCAGCAGCCTGCCCACCGGGGAGCTGTTTTTT
CASSLPTGELFF
>.|TRBV21-1|few|TRBJ2-6
TGTGCCAGCAGCGAAGGGAGGGGACAGTCTTCCCTCCCTGGGGCCAACGTCCTGACTTTC
CASSEGRGQSSLPGANVLTF
>.|TRBV15|.|TRBJ2-7
TGTGCCACCAGCAGAGATCGCGGCAGCTACGAGCAGTACTTC
CATSRDRGSYEQYF
>.|TRBV27|.|TRBJ2-7
TGTGCCAGCAACCCTAGGTCGCAGGGGCCCCAGCTCGAGCAGTACTTC
CASNPRSQGPQLEQYF
>.|TRBV14|.|TRBJ1-6
TGTGCCAGCAGCCAAGAGGGCAGGGCGTCACCCCTCCACTTT
CASSQEGRASPLHF
>TRBD1|TRBV11-3|.|TRBJ2-1
TGTGCCAGCAGCTTAGGGTACACCGACAGGGGCAATGAGCAGTTCTTC
CASSLGYTDRGNEQFF
>TRBD1|TRBV7-9|few|TRBJ1-1
TGTGCCAGCAGCTCCGACTTCCCAGGGGGCACTGAAGCTTTCTTT
CASSSDFPGGTEAFF
>.|TRBV5-6|few|TRBJ2-4
TGTGCCAGCAGCTTCAACTCAGGGTCTTCTAACATTCAGTACTTC
CASSFNSGSSNIQYF
>TRBD2|TRBV5-4|once|TRBJ2-5
TGTGCCAGCAGCTTGGTAGGACTAGCGGGAGAGGGTGAGACCCAGTACTTC
CASSLVGLAGEGETQYF
>TRBD1|TRBV28|few|TRBJ1-5
TGTGCCAGCAGTCTTATCAGGGGGGACCGCAATCAGCCCCAGCATTTT
CASSLIRGDRNQPQHF
>TRBD1|TRBV18|.|TRBJ2-7
TGTGCCAGCTCACCAACTCGGGACAGGGGTTACGAGCAGTACTTC
CASSPTRDRGYEQYF
>.|TRBV14|few|TRBJ2-3
TGTGCCAGCAGTCCACGACTCACAGATACGCAGTATTTT
CASSPRLTDTQYF
>.|TRBV7-2|.|TRBJ2-5
TGTGCCAGCAGCTCCCCCGGGGGTGGGTCCCTCTGGGAGACCCAGTACTTC
CASSSPGGGSLWETQYF
>.|TRBV5-1|.|TRBJ1-6
TGCGCCAGCAGCTTCCGACGGCCAGATAATTCACCCCTCCACTTT
CASSFRRPDNSPLHF
>.|TRBV19|.|TRBJ2-7
TGTGCCAGTAGTATTAGAGAGTTCTACGAGCAGTACTTC
CASSIREFYEQYF
>.|TRBV10-3|few|TRBJ2-7
TGTGCCATCAGTGCCGACGAGGGCGAGCAGTACTTC
CAISADEGEQYF
>.|TRBV6-5|.|TRBJ2-7
TGTGCCAGCACTAAGACAGGCTCCTACGAGCAGTACTTC
CASTKTGSYEQYF
>.|TRBV7-9|.|TRBJ2-2
TGTGCCAGCAGCTTAGAGGCGGCTGCCACCGGGGAGCTGTTTTTT
CASSLEAAATGELFF
>.|TRBV6-5|.|TRBJ1-5
TGTGCCAGCAGTGCACAGGTCAATCAGCCCCAGCATTTT
CASSAQVNQPQHF
>.|TRBV18|few|TRBJ2-5
TGTGCCAGCTCAACCCGGGGCCAAGAGACCCAGTACTTC
CASSTRGQETQYF